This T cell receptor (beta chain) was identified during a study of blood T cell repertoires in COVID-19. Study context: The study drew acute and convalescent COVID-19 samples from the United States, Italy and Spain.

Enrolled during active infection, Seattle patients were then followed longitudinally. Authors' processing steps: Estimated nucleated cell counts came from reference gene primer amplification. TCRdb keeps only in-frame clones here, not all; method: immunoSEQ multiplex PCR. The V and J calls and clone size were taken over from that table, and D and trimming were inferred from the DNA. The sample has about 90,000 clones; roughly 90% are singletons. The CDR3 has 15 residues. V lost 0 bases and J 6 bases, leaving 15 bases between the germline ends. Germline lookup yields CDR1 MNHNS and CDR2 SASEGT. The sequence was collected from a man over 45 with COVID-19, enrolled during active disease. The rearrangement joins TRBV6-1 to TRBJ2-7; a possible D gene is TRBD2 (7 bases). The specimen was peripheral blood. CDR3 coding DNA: TGTGCCAGCAGTGAAGCGCTTCGGGGGGCGTCCGAGCAGTACTTC. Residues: CASSEALRGASEQYF.